Presented here are 9 T cell receptor beta chains from one specimen sequenced in a study of blood T cell repertoires in COVID-19. The assay was immunoSEQ multiplex PCR, and TCRdb's table has in-frame clones only and misses some. In the table there are 250,000 to 350,000 clones, around 87% of which are singletons. Sample: peripheral blood. These TCRs come from a woman between 50 and 59 years old who had recovered from COVID-19.

The genes are TRBV5-8 and TRBJ1-1; 7 positions agree with TRBD1. The ends lost 4 bases at V and 10 bases at J; junction bases unmatched: 7. From germline, CDR1 is SGHTS and CDR2 YDEGEE. The CDR3 spans 12 residues. Here the CDR3 reads CASSPEQGPAFF. The DNA for the CDR3 is TGTGCCAGCAGCCCGGAACAGGGGCCAGCTTTCTTT.

The chain employs TRBV27 and TRBJ2-3; the match to TRBD1 covers 8 bases. The CDR3 has 15 amino acids. The V gene end was trimmed by 6 bases and the J gene end by 4 bases; junction bases not matched to a gene: 9. Germline CDR1 MNHEY, CDR2 SMNVEV (reference sequence). Here the CDR3 reads CASRRSDRGADTQYF. In DNA, the CDR3 is TGTGCCAGCAGAAGATCCGACAGGGGTGCAGATACGCAGTATTTT.

The chain recombines TRBV24-1 with TRBJ2-5, with D possibly matching TRBD1 (6 bases). V was pared by 10 bases and J by 3 bases, with 14 bases between. The length of the CDR3 is 13 residues. Looked up from germline, CDR1 is KGHDR and CDR2 is SFDVKD. In DNA, the CDR3 is TGTGCCACAAGTAGGGGGAGCGAAGAGACCCAGTACTTC. Its protein is CATSRGSEETQYF.

The chain has TRBV28 and TRBJ1-6; weak D call: TRBD1 (5 bases). Trimming stripped 6 bases from V and 0 bases from J, with 15 bases between. Germline assignment: CDR1 MDHEN and CDR2 SYDVKM. The CDR3 length is 17 residues. Here the CDR3 DNA reads TGTGCCAGCAGCTCTGGACACTCGAGCTCCTATAATTCACCCCTCCACTTT. Translating gives CASSSGHSSSYNSPLHF. Variable domain in full (rest from reference TRBV28 and TRBJ1-6): DVKVTQSSRYLVKRTGEKVFLECVQDMDHENMFWYRQDPGLGLRLIYFSYDVKMKEKGDIPEGYSVSREKKERFSLILESASTNQTSMYLCASSSGHSSSYNSPLHFGNGTRLTVT.

The CDR3 DNA is TGTGCCACCAGCAGAGGACAGATTAGCAATCAGCCCCAGCATTTT. This codes for CATSRGQISNQPQHF. J is TRBJ1-5 and V is TRBV15; D is perhaps TRBD1 (5 bases). CDR3 length equals 15 residues. Germline V lookup: CDR1 LNHNV, CDR2 YYDKDF (reference sequence). V gave up 1 base and J gave up 0 bases, with 7 bases separating them.

The genes are TRBV6-2 or TRBV6-3 and TRBJ2-5, with D unclear. The CDR3 has 15 amino acids. Trimming took 4 bases from V and 5 from J, leaving 17 bases between them. Germline loops: CDR1 MNHEY, CDR2 SVGEGT. This CDR3 is CASSSGLAGSETQYF. DNA of the CDR3: TGTGCCAGCAGTTCGGGTCTCGCCGGTAGTGAGACCCAGTACTTC.

The J gene is TRBJ1-2, the V gene TRBV5-6, with a weak D call TRBD1 (6 bases). Looked up from germline, CDR1 is SGHDT and CDR2 is YYEEEE. The CDR3 is made up of 14 amino acids. Deletions cut 3 bases from V and 7 bases from J, with 16 bases between. The CDR3 sequence: CASSSPPGGGGYTF. In DNA, the CDR3 is TGTGCCAGCAGCTCACCCCCGGGGGGCGGTGGCTACACCTTC. Supplemented by reference TRBV5-6 and TRBJ1-2, the full variable domain reads DAGVTQSPTHLIKTRGQQVTLRCSPKSGHDTVSWYQQALGQGPQFIFQYYEEEERQRGNFPDRFSGHQFPNYSSELNVNALLLGDSALYLCASSSPPGGGGYTFGSGTRLTVV.

The CDR3 sequence is CASSQVAGVYNEQFF. In nucleotides, the CDR3 is TGCGCCAGCAGCCAGGTAGCGGGGGTTTACAATGAGCAGTTCTTC. The genes are TRBV4-1 and TRBJ2-1; 9 nucleotides agree with TRBD2. The CDR3 loop spans 15 amino acids. J lost 4 bases, V lost 3 bases, and 4 bases had no gene match. CDR1 is MGHRA and CDR2 is YSYEKL in the germline V gene.

This chain uses TRBV11-2 with TRBJ1-4, with D possibly matching TRBD1 (6 bases). The CDR3 runs to 14 residues. The V gene lost 5 bases and the J gene lost 13 bases, with 20 bases spanning the gap. Germline assignment: CDR1 SGHAT and CDR2 FQNNGV. CDR3 in DNA: TGTGCCAGCAGCGCCAGGGGCACCGGGTTCGGACTGTTTTTT. It translates to CASSARGTGFGLFF.